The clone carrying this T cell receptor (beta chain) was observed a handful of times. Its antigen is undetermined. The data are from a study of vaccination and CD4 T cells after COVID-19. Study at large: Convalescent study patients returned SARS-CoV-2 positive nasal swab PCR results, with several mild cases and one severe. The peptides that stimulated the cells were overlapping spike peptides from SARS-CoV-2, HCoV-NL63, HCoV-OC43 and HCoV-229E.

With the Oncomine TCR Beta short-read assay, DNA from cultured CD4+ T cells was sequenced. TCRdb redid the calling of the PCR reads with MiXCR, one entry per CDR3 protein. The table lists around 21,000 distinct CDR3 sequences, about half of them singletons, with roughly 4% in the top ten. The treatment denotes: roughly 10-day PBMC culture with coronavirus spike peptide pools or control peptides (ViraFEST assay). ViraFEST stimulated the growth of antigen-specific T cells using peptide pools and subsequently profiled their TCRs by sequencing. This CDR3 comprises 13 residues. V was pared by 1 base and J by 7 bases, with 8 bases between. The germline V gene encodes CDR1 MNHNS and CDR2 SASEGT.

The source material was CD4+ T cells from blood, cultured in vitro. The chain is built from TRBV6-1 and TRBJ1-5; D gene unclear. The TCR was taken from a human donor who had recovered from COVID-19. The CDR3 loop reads CASSEEGKQPQHF. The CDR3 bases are TGTGCCAGCAGTGAAGAAGGGAAGCAGCCCCAGCATTTT.